The next 11 T cell receptor beta chains were all read from a single sample in a study of CXCR3-negative and CXCR3-positive naive CD8 T cells. No antigens are known for them. Study-level findings and limits: In CXCR3-positive naive cells, the TRB CDR3s were more hydrophobic than in CXCR3-negative naive cells.

Libraries were UMI-labeled 5' RACE TRB cDNA. TCRdb processed the 5' RACE reads again and assigns one entry to each CDR3 protein, with no DNA. Its listing shows around 60,000 distinct CDR3 sequences. What was sequenced was naive CXCR3+ CD8+ T cells from blood. This sample's subset: CD45RO-CCR7+CD27+CD95- naive CD8+ T cells expressing CXCR3 (TNR3+). These receptors came from a human donor in good health. Some clones in this sample may be carry-over from other donors' samples.

The rearrangement links TRBV12-3 or TRBV12-4 to TRBJ2-7; with no DNA, the TCRdb D assignment of TRBD1 cannot be verified. The CDR3 runs 12 residues. The CDR3 reads CASSYWADEQYF.

V and J are TRBV28 and TRBJ1-4; as DNA is missing, the TRBD1 call by TCRdb cannot be tested. Germline V gene data show CDR1 as MDHEN and CDR2 as SYDVKM. This CDR3 spans 15 amino acids. The chain's CDR3 is CASSSPRQGGEKLFF.

The V and J genes are TRBV12-3 or TRBV12-4 and TRBJ1-1. The length of the CDR3 is 15 residues. CDR3 sequence reads: CASRWGGAGNTEAFF.

The chain recombines TRBV20-1 with TRBJ2-3; lacking DNA, the TRBD2 call made by TCRdb goes unchecked. Looked up from germline, CDR1 is DFQATT and CDR2 is SNEGSKA (reference sequence). CDR3 length: 16 amino acids. The CDR3 loop reads CSAEIQKRGVTDTQYF.

The rearrangement links TRBV7-3 to TRBJ2-1; TCRdb's D call of TRBD1 is untestable without DNA. This CDR3 spans 16 amino acids. CDR1 and CDR2 from the germline V gene are SGHTA and FQGTGA. The CDR3 sequence is CASSPGQGRSYNEQFF.

CDR3 sequence reads: CSARDRTGESGNTIYF. The V call is TRBV20-1, the J call TRBJ1-3; TCRdb calls TRBD1, which cannot be checked without DNA. The CDR3 has 16 amino acids. Germline-derived CDR1 and CDR2 are DFQATT and SNEGSKA (reference sequence).

The chain employs TRBV12-3 or TRBV12-4 and TRBJ2-5; the TRBD1 assignment by TCRdb is unverifiable without DNA. This CDR3 is 17 amino acids long. The CDR3 sequence: CASSTHGGQGAVETQYF.

The chain employs TRBV6-5 and TRBJ2-7. The CDR3 totals 15 residues. Per the germline V gene, CDR1 is MNHEY and CDR2 is SVGAGI. The CDR3 sequence: CASSYSPRNSYEQYF.

This chain uses TRBV28 with TRBJ2-4; TCRdb picks TRBD1, but there is no DNA to check that call. Per the germline V gene, CDR1 is MDHEN and CDR2 is SYDVKM. CDR3 length equals 12 residues. This CDR3 is CASNRRENIQYF.

The chain carries TRBV11-3 and TRBJ2-5; TCRdb indicates TRBD2, and absent DNA this call remains unverified. The CDR3 consists of 14 residues. Germline lookup yields CDR1 SGHNT and CDR2 YENEEA. CDR3 residues: CASSPALAAETQYF.

The chain has TRBV27 and TRBJ2-2; there is no DNA to check the TCRdb D call of TRBD1. Germline lookup yields CDR1 MNHEY and CDR2 SMNVEV (reference sequence). The CDR3 runs 16 residues. The CDR3 reads CASSPTTGMSTGELFF.